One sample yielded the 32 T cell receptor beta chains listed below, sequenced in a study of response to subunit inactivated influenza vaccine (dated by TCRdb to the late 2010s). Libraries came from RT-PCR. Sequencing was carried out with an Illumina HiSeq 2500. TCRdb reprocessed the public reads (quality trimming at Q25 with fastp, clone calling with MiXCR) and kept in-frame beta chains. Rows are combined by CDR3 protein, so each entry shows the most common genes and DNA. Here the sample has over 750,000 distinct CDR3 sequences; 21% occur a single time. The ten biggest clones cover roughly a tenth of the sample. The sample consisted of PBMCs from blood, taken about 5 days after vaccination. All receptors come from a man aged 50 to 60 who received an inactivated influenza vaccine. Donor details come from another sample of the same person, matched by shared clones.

The CDR3 nucleotides are TGTGCCAGCAGCAGGGAAGATTATAATTCACCCCTCCACTTT. Amino acid sequence: CASSREDYNSPLHF. The gene calls are TRBV21-1 and TRBJ1-6. TRBV21-1 represents a pseudogene. The CDR3 totals 14 residues.

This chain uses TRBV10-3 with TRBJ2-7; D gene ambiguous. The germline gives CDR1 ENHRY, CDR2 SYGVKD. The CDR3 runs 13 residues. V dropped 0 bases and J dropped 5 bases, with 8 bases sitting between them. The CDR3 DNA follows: TGTGCCATCAGTGAGTCTTGGGAAAACGAGCAGTACTTC. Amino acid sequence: CAISESWENEQYF.

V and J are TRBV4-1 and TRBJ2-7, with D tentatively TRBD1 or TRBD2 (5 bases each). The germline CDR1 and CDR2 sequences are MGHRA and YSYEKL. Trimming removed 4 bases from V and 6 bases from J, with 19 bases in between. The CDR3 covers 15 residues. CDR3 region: CASSPRGPGPSEQYF. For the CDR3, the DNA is TGCGCCAGCAGCCCCCGGGGCCCAGGGCCGAGCGAGCAGTACTTC.

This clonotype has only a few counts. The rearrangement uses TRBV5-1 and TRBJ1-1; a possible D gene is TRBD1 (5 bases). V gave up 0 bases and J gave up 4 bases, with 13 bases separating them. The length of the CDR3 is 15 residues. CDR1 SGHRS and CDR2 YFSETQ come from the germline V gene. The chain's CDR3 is CASSLVGRASTEAFF. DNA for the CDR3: TGCGCCAGCAGCTTGGTAGGCAGGGCCAGCACTGAAGCTTTCTTT.

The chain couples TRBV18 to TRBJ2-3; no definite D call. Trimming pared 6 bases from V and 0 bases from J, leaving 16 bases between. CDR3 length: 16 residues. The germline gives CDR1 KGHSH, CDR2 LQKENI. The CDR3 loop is CASSHTSTSSTDTQYF. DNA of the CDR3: TGTGCCAGCTCCCACACCTCGACCAGTAGCACAGATACGCAGTATTTT.

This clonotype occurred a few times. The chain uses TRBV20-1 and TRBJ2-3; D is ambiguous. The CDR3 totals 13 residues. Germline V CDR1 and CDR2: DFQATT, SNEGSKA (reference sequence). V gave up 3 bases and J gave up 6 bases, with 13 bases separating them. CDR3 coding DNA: TGCAGTGCTAGTCGGTCTATAAGGGATACGCAGTATTTT. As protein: CSASRSIRDTQYF.

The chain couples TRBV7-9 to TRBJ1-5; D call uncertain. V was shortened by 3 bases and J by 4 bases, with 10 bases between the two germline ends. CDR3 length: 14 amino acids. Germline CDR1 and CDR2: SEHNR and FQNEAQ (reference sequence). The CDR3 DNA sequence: TGTGCCAGCAGCTTGGTGTCAGATAATCAGCCCCAGCATTTT. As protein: CASSLVSDNQPQHF.

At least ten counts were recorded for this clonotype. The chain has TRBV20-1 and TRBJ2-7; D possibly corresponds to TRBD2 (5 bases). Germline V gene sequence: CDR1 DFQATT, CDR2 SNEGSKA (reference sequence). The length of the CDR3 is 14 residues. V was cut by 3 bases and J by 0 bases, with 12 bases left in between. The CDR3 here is CSASLRTGSYEQYF. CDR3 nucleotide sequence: TGCAGTGCTAGCCTCAGGACTGGCTCCTACGAGCAGTACTTC.

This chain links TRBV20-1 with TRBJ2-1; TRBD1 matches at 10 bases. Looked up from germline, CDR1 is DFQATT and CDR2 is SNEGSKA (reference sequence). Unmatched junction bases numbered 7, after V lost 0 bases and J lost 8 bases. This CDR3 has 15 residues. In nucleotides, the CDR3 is TGCAGTGCTAGAGATTGGGGACAGGGGTCCTATGAGCAGTTCTTC. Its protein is CSARDWGQGSYEQFF.

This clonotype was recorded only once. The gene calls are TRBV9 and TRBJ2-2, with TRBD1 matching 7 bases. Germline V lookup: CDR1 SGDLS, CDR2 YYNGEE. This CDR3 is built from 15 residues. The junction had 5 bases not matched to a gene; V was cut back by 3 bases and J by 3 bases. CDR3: CASSATGSDTGELFF. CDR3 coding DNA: TGTGCCAGCAGCGCGACAGGGTCGGACACCGGGGAGCTGTTTTTT.

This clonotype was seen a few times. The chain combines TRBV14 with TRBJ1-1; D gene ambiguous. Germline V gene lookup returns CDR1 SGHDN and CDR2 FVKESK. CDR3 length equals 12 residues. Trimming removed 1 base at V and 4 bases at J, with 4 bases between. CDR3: CASSQGSTEAFF. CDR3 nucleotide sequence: TGTGCCAGCAGCCAAGGGTCCACTGAAGCTTTCTTT.

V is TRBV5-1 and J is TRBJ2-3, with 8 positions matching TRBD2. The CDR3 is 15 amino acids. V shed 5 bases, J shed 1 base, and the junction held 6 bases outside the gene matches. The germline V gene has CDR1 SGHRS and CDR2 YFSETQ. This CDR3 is CASRPAGEGTDTQYF. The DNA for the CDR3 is TGCGCCAGCAGGCCAGCGGGAGAAGGCACAGATACGCAGTATTTT. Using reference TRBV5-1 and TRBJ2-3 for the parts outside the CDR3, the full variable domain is KAGVTQTPRYLIKTRGQQVTLSCSPISGHRSVSWYQQTPGQGLQFLFEYFSETQRNKGNFPGRFSGRQFSNSRSEMNVSTLELGDSALYLCASRPAGEGTDTQYFGPGTRLTVL.

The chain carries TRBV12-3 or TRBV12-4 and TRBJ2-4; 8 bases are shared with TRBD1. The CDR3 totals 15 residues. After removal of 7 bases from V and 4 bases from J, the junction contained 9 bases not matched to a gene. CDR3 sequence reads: CASTVTGDGKNIQYF. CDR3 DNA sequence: TGTGCCAGCACCGTGACAGGGGATGGAAAAAACATTCAGTACTTC.

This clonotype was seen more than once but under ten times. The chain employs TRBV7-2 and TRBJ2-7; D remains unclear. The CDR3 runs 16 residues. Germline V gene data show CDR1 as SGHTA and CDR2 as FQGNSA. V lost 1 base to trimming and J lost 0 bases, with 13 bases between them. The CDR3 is CASSLGTEWSSYEQYF. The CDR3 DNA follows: TGTGCCAGCAGCTTAGGCACAGAGTGGAGCTCCTACGAGCAGTACTTC.

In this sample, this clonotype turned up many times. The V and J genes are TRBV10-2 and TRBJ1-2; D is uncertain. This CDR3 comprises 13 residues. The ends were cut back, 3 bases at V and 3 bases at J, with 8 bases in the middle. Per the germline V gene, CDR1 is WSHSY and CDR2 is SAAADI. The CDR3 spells CASSDTRDYGYTF. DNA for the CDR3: TGCGCCAGCAGTGATACGAGGGACTATGGCTACACCTTC.

The CDR3 DNA reads as TGTGCCAGCAGCGTAGGGAAGGGATATGAGCAGTTCTTC. Its translation is CASSVGKGYEQFF. J is TRBJ2-1 and V is TRBV9; D not certain. Germline V gene data show CDR1 as SGDLS and CDR2 as YYNGEE. The germline V and J ends were trimmed by 0 bases and 8 bases, with 9 bases remaining between them. The CDR3 has 13 residues.

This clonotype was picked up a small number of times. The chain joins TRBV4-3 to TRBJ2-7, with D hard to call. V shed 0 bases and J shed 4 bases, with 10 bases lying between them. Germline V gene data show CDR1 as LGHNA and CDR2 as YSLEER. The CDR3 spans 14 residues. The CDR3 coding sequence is TGCGCCAGCAGCCAAGAGGTGGGTGAGTACGAGCAGTACTTC. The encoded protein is CASSQEVGEYEQYF.

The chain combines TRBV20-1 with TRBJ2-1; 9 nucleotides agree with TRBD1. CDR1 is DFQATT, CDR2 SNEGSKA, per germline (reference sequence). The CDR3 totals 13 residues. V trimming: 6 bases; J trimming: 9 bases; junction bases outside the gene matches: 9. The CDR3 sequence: CSAPGQGSAEQFF. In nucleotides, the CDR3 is TGCAGTGCCCCGGGACAGGGTTCAGCTGAGCAGTTCTTC.

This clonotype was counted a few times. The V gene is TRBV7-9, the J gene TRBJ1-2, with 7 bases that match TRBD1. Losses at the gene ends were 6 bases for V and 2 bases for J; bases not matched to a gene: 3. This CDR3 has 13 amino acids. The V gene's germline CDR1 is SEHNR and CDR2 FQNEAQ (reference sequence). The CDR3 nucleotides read TGTGCCAGCAGTACAGGGGTGAACTATGGCTACACCTTC. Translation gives CASSTGVNYGYTF.

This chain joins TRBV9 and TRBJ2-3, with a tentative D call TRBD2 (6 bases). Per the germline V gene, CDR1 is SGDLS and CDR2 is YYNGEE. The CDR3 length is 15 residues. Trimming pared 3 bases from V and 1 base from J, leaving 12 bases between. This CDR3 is CASSGWGGGTDTQYF. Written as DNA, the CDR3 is TGTGCCAGCAGCGGGTGGGGAGGCGGCACAGATACGCAGTATTTT. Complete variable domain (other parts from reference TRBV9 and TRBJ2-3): DSGVTQTPKHLITATGQRVTLRCSPRSGDLSVYWYQQSLDQGLQFLIQYYNGEERAKGNILERFSAQQFPDLHSELNLSSLELGDSALYFCASSGWGGGTDTQYFGPGTRLTVL.

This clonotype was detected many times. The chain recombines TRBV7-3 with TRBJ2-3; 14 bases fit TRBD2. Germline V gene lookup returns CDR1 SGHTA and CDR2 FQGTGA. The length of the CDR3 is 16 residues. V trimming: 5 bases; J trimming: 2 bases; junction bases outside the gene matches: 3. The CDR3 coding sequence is TGTGCCAGCAGCCCGGGACTAGCGGGAGTCACAGATACGCAGTATTTT. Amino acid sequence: CASSPGLAGVTDTQYF. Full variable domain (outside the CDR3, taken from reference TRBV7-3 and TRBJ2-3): GAGVSQTPSNKVTEKGKYVELRCDPISGHTALYWYRQSLGQGPEFLIYFQGTGAADDSGLPNDRFFAVRPEGSVSTLKIQRTERGDSAVYLCASSPGLAGVTDTQYFGPGTRLTVL.

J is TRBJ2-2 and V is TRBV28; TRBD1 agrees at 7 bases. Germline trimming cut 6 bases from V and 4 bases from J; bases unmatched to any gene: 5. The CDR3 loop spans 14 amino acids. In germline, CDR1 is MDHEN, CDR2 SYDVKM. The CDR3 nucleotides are TGTGCCAGCAGCCAAGGGACAGTCACCGGGGAGCTGTTTTTT. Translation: CASSQGTVTGELFF.

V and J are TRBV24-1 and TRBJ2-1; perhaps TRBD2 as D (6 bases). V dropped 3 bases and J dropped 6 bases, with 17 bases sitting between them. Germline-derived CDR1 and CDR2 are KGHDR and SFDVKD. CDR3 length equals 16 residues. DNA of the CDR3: TGTGCCACCAGTGATCGTGGACTAATTGGGGTCAATGAGCAGTTCTTC. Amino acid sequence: CATSDRGLIGVNEQFF.

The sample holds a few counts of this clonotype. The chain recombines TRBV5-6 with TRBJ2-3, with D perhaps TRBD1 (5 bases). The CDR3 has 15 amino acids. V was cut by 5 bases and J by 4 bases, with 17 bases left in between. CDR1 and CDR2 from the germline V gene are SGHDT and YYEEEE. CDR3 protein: CASSLNPGQSDTQYF. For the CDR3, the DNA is TGTGCCAGCAGTTTGAACCCAGGACAATCAGATACGCAGTATTTT.

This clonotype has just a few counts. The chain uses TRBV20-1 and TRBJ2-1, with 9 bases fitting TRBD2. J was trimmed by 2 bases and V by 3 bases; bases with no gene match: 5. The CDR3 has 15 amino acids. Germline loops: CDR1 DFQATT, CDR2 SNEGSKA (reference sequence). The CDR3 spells CSASLAGPAYNEQFF. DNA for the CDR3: TGCAGTGCTAGCCTAGCGGGACCTGCCTACAATGAGCAGTTCTTC.

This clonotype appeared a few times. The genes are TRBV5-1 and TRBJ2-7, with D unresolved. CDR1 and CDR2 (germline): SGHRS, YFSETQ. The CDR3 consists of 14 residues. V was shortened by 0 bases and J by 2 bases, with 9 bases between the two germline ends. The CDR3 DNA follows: TGCGCCAGCAGCTTGGACCTAGTTCCCTACGAGCAGTACTTC. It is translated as CASSLDLVPYEQYF. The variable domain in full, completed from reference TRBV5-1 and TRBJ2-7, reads KAGVTQTPRYLIKTRGQQVTLSCSPISGHRSVSWYQQTPGQGLQFLFEYFSETQRNKGNFPGRFSGRQFSNSRSEMNVSTLELGDSALYLCASSLDLVPYEQYFGPGTRLTVT.

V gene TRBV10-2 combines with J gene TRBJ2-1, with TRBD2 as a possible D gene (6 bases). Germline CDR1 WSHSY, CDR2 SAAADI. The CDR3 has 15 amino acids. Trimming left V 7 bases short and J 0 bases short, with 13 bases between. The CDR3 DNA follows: TGCGCCAGCAAACCTGCGGGGAGCTCCTACAATGAGCAGTTCTTC. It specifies CASKPAGSSYNEQFF.

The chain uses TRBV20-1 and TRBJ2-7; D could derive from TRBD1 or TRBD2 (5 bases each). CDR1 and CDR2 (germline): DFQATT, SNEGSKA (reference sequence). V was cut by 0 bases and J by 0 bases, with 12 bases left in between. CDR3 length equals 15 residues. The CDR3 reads CSARDLGVSSYEQYF. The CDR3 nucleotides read TGCAGTGCTAGAGATTTGGGGGTCAGCTCCTACGAGCAGTACTTC.

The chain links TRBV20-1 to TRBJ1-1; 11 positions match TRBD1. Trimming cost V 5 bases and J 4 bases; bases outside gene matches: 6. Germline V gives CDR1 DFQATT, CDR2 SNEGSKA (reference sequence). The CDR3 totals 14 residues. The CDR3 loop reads CSAGQGAQATEAFF. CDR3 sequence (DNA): TGCAGTGCTGGACAGGGGGCCCAAGCCACTGAAGCTTTCTTT.

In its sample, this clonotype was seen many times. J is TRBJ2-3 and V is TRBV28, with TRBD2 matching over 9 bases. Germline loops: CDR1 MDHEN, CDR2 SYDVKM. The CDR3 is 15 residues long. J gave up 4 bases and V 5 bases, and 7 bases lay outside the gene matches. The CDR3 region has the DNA TGTGCCAGCAGTCAATTAGCGGGGGTGGCAGATACGCAGTATTTT. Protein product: CASSQLAGVADTQYF.

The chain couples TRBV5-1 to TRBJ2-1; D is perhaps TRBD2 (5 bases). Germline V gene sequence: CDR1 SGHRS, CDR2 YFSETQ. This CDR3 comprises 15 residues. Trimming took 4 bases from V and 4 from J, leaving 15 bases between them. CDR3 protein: CASSEGRFSYNEQFF. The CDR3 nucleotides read TGCGCCAGCAGCGAGGGAAGATTTTCTTACAATGAGCAGTTCTTC.

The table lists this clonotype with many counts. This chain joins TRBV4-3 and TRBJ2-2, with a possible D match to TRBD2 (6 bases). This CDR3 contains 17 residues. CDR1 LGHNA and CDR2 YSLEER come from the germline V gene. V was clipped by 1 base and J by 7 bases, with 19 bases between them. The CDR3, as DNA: TGCGCCAGCAGCCAAGCAAATAGCGGAAAACGGCGCGGGGAGCTGTTTTTT. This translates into CASSQANSGKRRGELFF.